The entry below gives a single TCR beta chain sequence along with its context. Vbeta (60) and Jbeta (13) primers were used in the PCR. Assay: immunoSEQ multiplex PCR; the TCRdb copy retains only in-frame clones and omits some. Of approximately 140,000 clones detected, 76% appear once; the ten largest clones hold approximately 2%. These data belong to a study of cytomegalovirus exposure and HLA in healthy donors. The germline V gene encodes CDR1 MDHEN and CDR2 SYDVKM. CDR3 length equals 15 residues. Deletions cut 1 base from V and 8 bases from J, with 15 bases between. The TCR sequence derives from a man aged 40-49 years in good health and CMV-seronegative. V is TRBV28 and J is TRBJ2-4, with D possibly matching TRBD1 (6 bases). The sample taken for sequencing was PBMCs. The chain's CDR3 is CASSLSLQGKDIQYF. In DNA form, the CDR3 reads TGTGCCAGCAGTTTATCCTTGCAGGGGAAGGACATTCAGTACTTC.